What follows are 5 T cell receptor beta chains derived from one specimen sequenced in a study of CD8+ T cells in alopecia areata. Following extraction, RNA underwent reverse transcription to cDNA, which served as the sequencing template. Libraries were prepared by immunoSEQ multiplex PCR; TCRdb keeps only in-frame clonotypes and omits some of them. The sample has 140,000 to 150,000 clones, 40% to 55% seen once. This specimen was CD4+ T cells sorted from blood, taken at week 0. Source of these receptors: a human donor with alopecia areata.

This clone occurred a few times. The genes are TRBV28 and TRBJ2-3; a weak D match, TRBD2 (5 bases). Germline CDR1 is MDHEN and CDR2 is SYDVKM. The V end lost 5 bases, the J end lost 0 bases, and 15 bases lay between the germline ends. The CDR3 is 16 residues long. The CDR3 region is CASSTPSWTSTDTQYF. In DNA form, the CDR3 reads TGTGCCAGCAGTACCCCCTCCTGGACTAGCACAGATACGCAGTATTTT.

The chain is built from TRBV11-2 and TRBJ1-1; unclear D gene. Germline V gene data show CDR1 as SGHAT and CDR2 as FQNNGV. Between the trimmed V and J ends, which lost 1 base and 10 bases, there was a span of 7 bases. The CDR3 runs to 11 residues. As DNA, the CDR3 is TGTGCCAGCAGCTTAGTTTGGACAGCTTTCTTT. This codes for CASSLVWTAFF.

V gene TRBV5-1 combines with J gene TRBJ1-2; TRBD1 agrees at 8 bases. The CDR3 totals 13 residues. The V gene's germline CDR1 is SGHRS and CDR2 YFSETQ. Germline trimming cut 1 base from V and 10 bases from J; bases unmatched to any gene: 6. The CDR3 bases are TGCGCCAGCAGCTTGTCTCAGGGGGCTCTCTACACCTTC. This gives the protein CASSLSQGALYTF.

This chain uses TRBV30 with TRBJ2-6; a possible D gene is TRBD2 (5 bases). V was pared by 6 bases and J by 0 bases, with 12 bases between. The CDR3 contains 15 residues. Germline lookup yields CDR1 GTSNPN and CDR2 SVGIG (reference sequence). Here the CDR3 DNA reads TGTGCCTGCGACGGGATGGGCTCTGGGGCCAACGTCCTGACTTTC. This codes for CACDGMGSGANVLTF.

The chain carries TRBV30 and TRBJ2-5; possibly TRBD2 for D (6 bases). The V and J ends lost 6 bases and 5 bases respectively, with 16 bases between them. There are 13 residues in the CDR3. Germline CDR1 GTSNPN, CDR2 SVGIG (reference sequence). The CDR3 DNA follows: TGTGCCTGCGACCTGCGGGACTGGGAGACCCAGTACTTC. Translation gives CACDLRDWETQYF.